This T cell receptor (beta chain) derives from a study of blood T cell repertoires in COVID-19. The wider study: In each case, the material was cDNA or gDNA derived from T cells, B-cell-depleted T cells, or PBMCs.

Profiling relied on immunoSEQ multiplex PCR, and the TCRdb table lists in-frame clones only, not all of them. The data hold 300,000 or so clones, with about 84% observed a single time. Germline V gene lookup returns CDR1 MDHEN and CDR2 SYDVKM. The CDR3 is made up of 16 amino acids. V was shortened by 1 base and J by 8 bases, with 20 bases between the two germline ends. The specimen was peripheral blood. The sequence was collected from a woman in her forties or fifties with acute or convalescent COVID-19. The V call is TRBV28, the J call TRBJ1-2; tentative D call: TRBD1 (6 bases). CDR3 coding DNA: TGTGCCAGCAGTTTATATTGGTCCCGGGGACAAAGGGGCTACACCTTC. Translating it yields CASSLYWSRGQRGYTF.